Included here is one T cell receptor (beta chain) sequence, with context. Its specificity is unknown. V lost 1 base to trimming and J lost 3 bases, with 11 bases between them. The CDR3 length is 15 residues. The V gene's germline CDR1 is LGHNA and CDR2 YSLEER. Assay: immunoSEQ multiplex PCR; the TCRdb copy retains only in-frame clones and omits some. This table has 18,000 or so clones, 65% to 80% appearing once. The time point denotes: cycle 4 day 1 (C4D1), after 5 to 7 weeks of nivolumab. Each patient experienced a relapse that followed autologous stem cell transplantation, and brentuximab vedotin exposure varied. Starting with thawed PBMCs, CD4+ T cells were purified by magnetic negative selection. Patients showed best responses of complete response, partial response or progressive disease. The data originate from a study of PD-1 blockade in classical Hodgkin lymphoma. Findings and limits, study-wide: The baseline diversity of complete responders showed similarity to that of newly diagnosed patients. Whereas CD4+ TCR diversity had risen significantly by C4D1, CD8+ TCR diversity had not.

Material: CD4+ T cells from blood, obtained before the fourth cycle of nivolumab. This receptor was taken from a human donor with classical Hodgkin lymphoma. J is TRBJ2-3 and V is TRBV4-3; D is possibly TRBD2 (5 bases). The CDR3 DNA sequence: TGCGCCAGCAGCCAAGGGTTGCAGCGGACAGATACGCAGTATTTT. Its translation: CASSQGLQRTDTQYF.